This T cell receptor beta chain was retrieved from a study of blood T cells in healthy people across ages. The CDR3 contains 15 residues. Germline V gives CDR1 SGHVS, CDR2 FQNEAQ. Trimming removed 1 base from V and 6 bases from J, with 15 bases in between. A sample-barcoded 5' primer and a J-beta primer mix were used in a second PCR of roughly 7 to 11 cycles. TCRdb re-analysed the 5' RACE reads in MiXCR, keeping a single row per CDR3 protein. This table holds roughly 1,300,000 distinct CDR3 sequences, roughly 59% found once. The chain uses TRBV7-8 and TRBJ1-1, with a tentative D call TRBD1 (5 bases). The specimen was blood. The sequence came from a man younger than 30 in good health. CDR3 in amino acids: CASSLVGGHPPEAFF. CDR3 coding DNA: TGTGCCAGCAGCTTAGTGGGAGGACACCCTCCTGAAGCTTTCTTT.